The T cell receptor (beta chain) under discussion was sequenced for a study of cytomegalovirus exposure and HLA in healthy donors. General study results and limits: Later analysis identified a missense DCLRE1C variant that was linked to TCR beta V- and J-gene trimming. Presence/absence analyses took donor sequencing depth as roughly uniform.

PCR involved 60 Vbeta and 13 Jbeta primers. Libraries were prepared by immunoSEQ multiplex PCR; TCRdb keeps only in-frame clonotypes and omits some of them. Here the sample spans 65,000 to 90,000 clones, 79% being singletons. The germline CDR1 and CDR2 sequences are MNHEY and SMNVEV (reference sequence). The CDR3 sequence is 17 residues long. With V trimmed by 5 bases and J by 9 bases, 16 bases remained unmatched. A note on this clone: The antigen is unknown.

The origin of this receptor is a man aged 25 to 40 in good health and CMV-seronegative. The specimen was PBMCs. The chain is built from TRBV27 and TRBJ2-1; TRBD2 matches 10 bases. CDR3 coding DNA: TGTGCCAGCAGTACCACCCCCCGCCAGCGGGGGGGCAGTGAGCAGTTCTTC. Translated: CASSTTPRQRGGSEQFF.